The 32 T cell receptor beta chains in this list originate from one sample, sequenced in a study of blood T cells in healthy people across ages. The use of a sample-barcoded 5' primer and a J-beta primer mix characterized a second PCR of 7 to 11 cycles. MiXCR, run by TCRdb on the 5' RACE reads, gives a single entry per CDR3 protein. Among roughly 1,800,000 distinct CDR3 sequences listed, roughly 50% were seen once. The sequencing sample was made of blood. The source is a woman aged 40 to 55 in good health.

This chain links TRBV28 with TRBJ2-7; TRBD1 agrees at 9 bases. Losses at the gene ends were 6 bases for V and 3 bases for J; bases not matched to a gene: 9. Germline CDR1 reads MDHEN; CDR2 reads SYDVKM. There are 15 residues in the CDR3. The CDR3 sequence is CASSPGQGLIYEQYF. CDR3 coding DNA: TGTGCCAGCAGCCCGGGACAGGGACTAATCTACGAGCAGTACTTC.

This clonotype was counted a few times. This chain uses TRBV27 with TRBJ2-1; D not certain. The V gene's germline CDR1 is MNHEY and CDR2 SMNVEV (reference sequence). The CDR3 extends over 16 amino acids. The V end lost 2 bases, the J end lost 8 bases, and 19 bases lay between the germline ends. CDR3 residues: CASSLVGIVVGDEQFF. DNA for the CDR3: TGTGCCAGCAGTTTAGTGGGTATAGTAGTGGGCGATGAGCAGTTCTTC.

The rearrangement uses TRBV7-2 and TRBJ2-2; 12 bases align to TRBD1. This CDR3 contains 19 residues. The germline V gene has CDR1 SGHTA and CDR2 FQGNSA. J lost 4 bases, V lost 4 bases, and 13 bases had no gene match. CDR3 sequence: CASSSTSFGTGGVTGELFF. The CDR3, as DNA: TGTGCCAGCAGCTCAACCTCGTTCGGGACAGGGGGCGTCACCGGGGAGCTGTTTTTT.

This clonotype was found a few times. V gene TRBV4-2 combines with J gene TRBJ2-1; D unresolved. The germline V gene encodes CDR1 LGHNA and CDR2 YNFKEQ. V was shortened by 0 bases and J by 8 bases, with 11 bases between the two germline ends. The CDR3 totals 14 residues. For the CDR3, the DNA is TGTGCCAGCAGCCAAGATGGACCCGACGATGAGCAGTTCTTC. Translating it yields CASSQDGPDDEQFF.

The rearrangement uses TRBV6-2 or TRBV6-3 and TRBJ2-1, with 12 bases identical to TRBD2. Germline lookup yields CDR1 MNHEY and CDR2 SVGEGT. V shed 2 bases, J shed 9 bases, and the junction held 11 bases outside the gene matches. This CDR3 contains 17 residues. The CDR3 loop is CASSYRPLAGGIVEQFF. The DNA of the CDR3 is TGTGCCAGCAGTTACCGGCCCCTAGCGGGGGGGATCGTTGAGCAGTTCTTC.

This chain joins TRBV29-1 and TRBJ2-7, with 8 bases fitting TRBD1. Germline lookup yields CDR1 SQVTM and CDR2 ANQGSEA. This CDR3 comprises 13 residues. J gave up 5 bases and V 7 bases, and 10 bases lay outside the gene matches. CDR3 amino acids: CSDRTGIPNEQYF. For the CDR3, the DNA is TGCAGCGACAGGACAGGGATTCCTAACGAGCAGTACTTC.

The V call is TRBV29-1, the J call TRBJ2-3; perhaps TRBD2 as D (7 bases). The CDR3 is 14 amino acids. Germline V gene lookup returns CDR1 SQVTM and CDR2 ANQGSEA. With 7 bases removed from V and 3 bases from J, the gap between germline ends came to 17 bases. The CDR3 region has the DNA TGCAGCGCCGCGGGGGCATTAAGAACAGATACGCAGTATTTT. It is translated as CSAAGALRTDTQYF.

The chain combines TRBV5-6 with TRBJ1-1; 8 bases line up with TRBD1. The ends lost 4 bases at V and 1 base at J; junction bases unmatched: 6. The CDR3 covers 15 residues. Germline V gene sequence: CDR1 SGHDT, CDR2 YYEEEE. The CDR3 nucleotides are TGTGCCAGCAGCCCCCGACAGGGGTGGAACACTGAAGCTTTCTTT. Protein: CASSPRQGWNTEAFF.

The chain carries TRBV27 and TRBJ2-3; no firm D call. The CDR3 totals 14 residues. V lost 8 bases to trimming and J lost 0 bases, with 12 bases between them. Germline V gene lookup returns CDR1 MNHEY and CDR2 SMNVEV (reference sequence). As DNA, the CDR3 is TGTGCCAGCGCCCCCCTGGGAAGCACAGATACGCAGTATTTT. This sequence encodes CASAPLGSTDTQYF.

CDR3 nucleotide sequence: TGCGCCAGCAGCTTGGAGGCAGATAGAAACTATGGCTACACCTTC. Encoded protein: CASSLEADRNYGYTF. The rearrangement links TRBV5-1 to TRBJ1-2; D not resolved. The length of the CDR3 is 15 residues. Trimming removed 0 bases at V and 2 bases at J, with 11 bases between. CDR1 is SGHRS, CDR2 YFSETQ, per germline.

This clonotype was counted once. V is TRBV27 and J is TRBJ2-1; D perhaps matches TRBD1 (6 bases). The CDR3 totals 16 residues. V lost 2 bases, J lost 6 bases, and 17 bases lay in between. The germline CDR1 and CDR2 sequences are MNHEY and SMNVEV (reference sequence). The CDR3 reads CASSLRGGAWINEQFF. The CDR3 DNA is TGTGCCAGCAGTTTACGTGGGGGCGCCTGGATCAATGAGCAGTTCTTC.

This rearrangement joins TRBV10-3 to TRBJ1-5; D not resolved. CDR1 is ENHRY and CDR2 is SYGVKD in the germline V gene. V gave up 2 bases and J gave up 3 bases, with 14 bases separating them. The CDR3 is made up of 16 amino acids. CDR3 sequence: CAISERTLGNNQPQHF. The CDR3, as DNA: TGTGCCATCAGTGAGCGGACGTTGGGGAACAATCAGCCCCAGCATTTT.

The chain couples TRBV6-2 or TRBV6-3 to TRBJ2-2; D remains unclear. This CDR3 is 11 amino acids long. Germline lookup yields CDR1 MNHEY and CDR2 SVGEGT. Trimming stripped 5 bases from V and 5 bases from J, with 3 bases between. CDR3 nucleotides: TGTGCCAGCAGTCAGACCGGGGAGCTGTTTTTT. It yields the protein CASSQTGELFF.

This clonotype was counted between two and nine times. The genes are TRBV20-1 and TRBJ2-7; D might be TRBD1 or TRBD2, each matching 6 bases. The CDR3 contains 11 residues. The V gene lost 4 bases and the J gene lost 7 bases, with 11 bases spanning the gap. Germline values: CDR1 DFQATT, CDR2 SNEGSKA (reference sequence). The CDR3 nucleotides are TGCAGTGCTACGGGGGCGGAGGAGCAGTACTTC. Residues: CSATGAEEQYF.

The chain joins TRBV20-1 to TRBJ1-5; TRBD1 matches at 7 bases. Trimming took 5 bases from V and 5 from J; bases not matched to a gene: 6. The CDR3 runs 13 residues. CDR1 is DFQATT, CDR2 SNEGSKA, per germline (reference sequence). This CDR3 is CSAFRGTDQPQHF. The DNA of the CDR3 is TGCAGTGCTTTCAGGGGGACCGATCAGCCCCAGCATTTT.

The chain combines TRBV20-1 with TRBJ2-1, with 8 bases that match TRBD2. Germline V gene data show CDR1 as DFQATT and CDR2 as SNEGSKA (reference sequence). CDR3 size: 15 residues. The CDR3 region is CSAEGAGGGYNEQFF. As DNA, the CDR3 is TGCAGCGCCGAAGGTGCGGGGGGAGGATACAATGAGCAGTTCTTC.

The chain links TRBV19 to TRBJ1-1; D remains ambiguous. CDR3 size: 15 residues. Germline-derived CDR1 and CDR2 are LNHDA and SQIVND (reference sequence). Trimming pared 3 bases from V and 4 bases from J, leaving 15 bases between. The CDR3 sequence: CASSISLTWGTEAFF. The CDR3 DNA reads TGTGCCAGTAGTATCTCCCTCACTTGGGGCACTGAAGCTTTCTTT.

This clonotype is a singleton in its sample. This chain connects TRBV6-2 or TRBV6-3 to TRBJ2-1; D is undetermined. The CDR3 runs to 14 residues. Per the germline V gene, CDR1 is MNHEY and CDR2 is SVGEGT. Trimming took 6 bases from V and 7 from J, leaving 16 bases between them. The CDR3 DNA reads TGTGCCAGCAGGGACGCGAGGCCACCTAATGAGCAGTTCTTC. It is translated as CASRDARPPNEQFF.

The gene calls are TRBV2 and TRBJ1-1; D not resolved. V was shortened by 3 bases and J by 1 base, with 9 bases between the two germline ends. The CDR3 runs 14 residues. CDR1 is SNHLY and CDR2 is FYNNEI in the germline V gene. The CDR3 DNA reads TGTGCCAGCAGTGATTATGCGGGGAACACTGAAGCTTTCTTT. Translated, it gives CASSDYAGNTEAFF.

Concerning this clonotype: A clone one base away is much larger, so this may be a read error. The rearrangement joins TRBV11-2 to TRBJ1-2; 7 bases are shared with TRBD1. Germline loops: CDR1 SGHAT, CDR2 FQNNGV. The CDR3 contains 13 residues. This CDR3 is CANSRDRQYGYTF. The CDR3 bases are TGTGCCAACAGCCGGGACAGACAGTATGGCTACACCTTC. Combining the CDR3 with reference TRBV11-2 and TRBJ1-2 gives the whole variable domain EAGVAQSPRYKIIEKRQSVAFWCNPISGHATLYWYQQILGQGPKLLIQFQNNGVVDDSQLPKDRFSAERLKGVDSTLKIQPAKLEDSAVYLCANSRDRQYGYTFGSGTRLTVV.

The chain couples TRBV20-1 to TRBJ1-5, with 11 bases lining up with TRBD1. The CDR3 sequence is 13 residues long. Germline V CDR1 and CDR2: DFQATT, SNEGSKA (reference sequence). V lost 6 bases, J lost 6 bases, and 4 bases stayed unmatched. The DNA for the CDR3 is TGCAGTGCGTTTGGGACAGGGGGTCAGCCCCAGCATTTT. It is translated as CSAFGTGGQPQHF.

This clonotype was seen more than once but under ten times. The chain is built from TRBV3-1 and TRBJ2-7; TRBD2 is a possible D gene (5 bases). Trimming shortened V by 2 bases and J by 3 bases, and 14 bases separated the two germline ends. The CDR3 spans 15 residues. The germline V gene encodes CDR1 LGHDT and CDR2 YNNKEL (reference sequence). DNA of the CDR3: TGTGCCAGCAGCCAAAGGTTAGCGATCGGCTACGAGCAGTACTTC. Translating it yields CASSQRLAIGYEQYF.

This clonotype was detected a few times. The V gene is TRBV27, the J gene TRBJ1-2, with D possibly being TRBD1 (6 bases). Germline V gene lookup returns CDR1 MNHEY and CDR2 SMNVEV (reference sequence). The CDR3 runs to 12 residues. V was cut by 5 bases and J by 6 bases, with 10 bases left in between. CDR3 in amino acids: CASSPGADGYTF. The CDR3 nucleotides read TGTGCCAGCAGTCCAGGGGCTGATGGCTACACCTTC.

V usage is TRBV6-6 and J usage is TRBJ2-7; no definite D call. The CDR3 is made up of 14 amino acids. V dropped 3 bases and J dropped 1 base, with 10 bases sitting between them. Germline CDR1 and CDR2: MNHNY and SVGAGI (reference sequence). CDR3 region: CASSYSTESYEQYF. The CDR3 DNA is TGTGCCAGCAGTTATTCTACAGAGTCCTACGAGCAGTACTTC.

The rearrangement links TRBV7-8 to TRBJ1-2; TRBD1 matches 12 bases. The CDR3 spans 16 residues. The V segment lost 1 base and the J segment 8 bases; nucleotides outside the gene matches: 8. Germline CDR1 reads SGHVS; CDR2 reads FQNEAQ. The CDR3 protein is CASSLVKGTGGRGYTF. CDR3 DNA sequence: TGTGCCAGCAGCTTAGTTAAGGGGACAGGGGGCCGAGGCTACACCTTC.

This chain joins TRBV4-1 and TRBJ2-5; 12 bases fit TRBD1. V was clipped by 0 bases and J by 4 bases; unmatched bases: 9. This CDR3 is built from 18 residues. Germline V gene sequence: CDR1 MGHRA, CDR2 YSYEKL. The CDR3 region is CASSQDLGQGALRETQYF. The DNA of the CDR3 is TGCGCCAGCAGCCAAGATCTGGGACAGGGGGCGCTGCGAGAGACCCAGTACTTC.

The CDR3 bases are TGTGCCAGCAGCTTAGGGCTCTCTTCTCCTGGCAGGAATTCCTACGAGCAGTACTTC. Residues: CASSLGLSSPGRNSYEQYF. This chain connects TRBV7-8 to TRBJ2-7, with D uncertain. V shed 1 base and J shed 1 base, with 23 bases lying between them. This CDR3 region has 19 residues. Germline values: CDR1 SGHVS, CDR2 FQNEAQ.

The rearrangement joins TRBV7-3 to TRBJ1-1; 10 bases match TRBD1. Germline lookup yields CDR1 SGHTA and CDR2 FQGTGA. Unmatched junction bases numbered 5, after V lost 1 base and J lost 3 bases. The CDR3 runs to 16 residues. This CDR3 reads CASSLSWDRGDTEAFF. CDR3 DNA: TGTGCCAGCAGCTTAAGTTGGGACAGGGGCGACACTGAAGCTTTCTTT.

The CDR3: CASRTVGGSYGYTF. In nucleotides, the CDR3 is TGTGCCAGCAGAACTGTAGGGGGGTCCTATGGCTACACCTTC. V and J are TRBV12-3 or TRBV12-4 and TRBJ1-2; D is perhaps TRBD1 (6 bases). The V end lost 6 bases, the J end lost 4 bases, and 15 bases lay between the germline ends. CDR3 size: 14 residues.

The CDR3 loop reads CSGQQSLSDRYTF. The CDR3, as DNA: TGCAGCGGCCAGCAAAGTTTGAGTGATCGTTACACCTTC. This sequence joins TRBV29-1 and TRBJ1-2; D remains ambiguous. The CDR3 runs to 13 residues. V lost 7 bases to trimming and J lost 11 bases, with 23 bases between them. The V gene's germline CDR1 is SQVTM and CDR2 ANQGSEA.

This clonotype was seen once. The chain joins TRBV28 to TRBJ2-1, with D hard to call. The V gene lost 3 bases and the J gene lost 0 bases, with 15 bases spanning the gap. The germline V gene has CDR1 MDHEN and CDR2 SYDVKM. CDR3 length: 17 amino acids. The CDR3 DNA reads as TGTGCCAGCAGTTTTGCCGCTAAAATAAGCTCCTACAATGAGCAGTTCTTC. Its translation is CASSFAAKISSYNEQFF.

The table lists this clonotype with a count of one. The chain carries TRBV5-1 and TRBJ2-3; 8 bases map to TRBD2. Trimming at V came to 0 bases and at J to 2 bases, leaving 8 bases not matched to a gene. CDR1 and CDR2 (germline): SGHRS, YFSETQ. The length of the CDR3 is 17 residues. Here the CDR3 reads CASSLAGGTTLTDTQYF. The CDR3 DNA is TGCGCCAGCAGCTTGGCGGGAGGGACTACTCTCACAGATACGCAGTATTTT. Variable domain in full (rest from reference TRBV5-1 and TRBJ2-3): KAGVTQTPRYLIKTRGQQVTLSCSPISGHRSVSWYQQTPGQGLQFLFEYFSETQRNKGNFPGRFSGRQFSNSRSEMNVSTLELGDSALYLCASSLAGGTTLTDTQYFGPGTRLTVL.